These 19 T cell receptor beta chains originate from one sample sequenced in a study of radiotherapy plus CTLA-4 blockade in lung cancer. The assay was immunoSEQ multiplex PCR, and TCRdb's table has in-frame clones only and misses some. The table includes roughly 80,000 clones, 78% detected once. This sample comprised peripheral blood, obtained from a patient treated with radiotherapy plus ipilimumab. The receptors originated from a human donor with non-small cell lung cancer who had a partial response to radiotherapy plus ipilimumab. Some clones in this sample may be carry-over from other donors' samples.

This chain links TRBV6-5 with TRBJ2-3, with 9 bases identical to TRBD1. The germline V gene encodes CDR1 MNHEY and CDR2 SVGAGI. The CDR3 extends over 15 amino acids. V lost 4 bases and J lost 2; bases outside the gene matches: 4. The chain's CDR3 is CASSSRDRDTDTQYF. As DNA, the CDR3 is TGTGCCAGCAGTTCTCGGGACAGGGACACAGATACGCAGTATTTT.

This clone was recorded once. The chain couples TRBV28 to TRBJ1-6, with D possibly TRBD1 on 6 matching bases. This CDR3 is 15 amino acids long. The V gene's germline CDR1 is MDHEN and CDR2 SYDVKM. The germline V and J ends were trimmed by 7 bases and 0 bases, with 10 bases remaining between them. In DNA, the CDR3 is TGTGCCAGCATGAGGACAGTCTCCTATAATTCACCCCTCCACTTT. Residues: CASMRTVSYNSPLHF.

This chain links TRBV30 with TRBJ1-5; perhaps TRBD1 as D (6 bases). V was cut by 2 bases and J by 4 bases, with 15 bases left in between. This CDR3 spans 15 amino acids. In germline, CDR1 is GTSNPN, CDR2 SVGIG (reference sequence). DNA of the CDR3: TGTGCCTGGAGTCTGACCGGGACAATTAATCAGCCCCAGCATTTT. Its protein product is CAWSLTGTINQPQHF.

This clone was recorded once. The V call is TRBV9, the J call TRBJ1-1; D uncertain. This CDR3 contains 14 residues. Germline lookup yields CDR1 SGDLS and CDR2 YYNGEE. Trimming left V 0 bases short and J 1 base short, with 7 bases between. The CDR3 reads CASSVEGRNTEAFF. Here the CDR3 DNA reads TGTGCCAGCAGCGTAGAAGGGAGGAACACTGAAGCTTTCTTT.

The chain couples TRBV28 to TRBJ2-5; TRBD2 matches 9 bases. Germline V CDR1 and CDR2: MDHEN, SYDVKM. With V trimmed by 6 bases and J by 11 bases, 7 bases remained unmatched. The CDR3 length is 12 residues. DNA for the CDR3: TGTGCCAGCAGGCCAGCGGGAGGTGAGCAGTACTTC. It yields the protein CASRPAGGEQYF.

V gene TRBV5-8 combines with J gene TRBJ1-1; 9 bases match TRBD1. The CDR3 is 17 residues long. Per germline, CDR1 SGHTS and CDR2 YDEGEE. Unmatched junction bases numbered 9, after V lost 3 bases and J lost 0 bases. CDR3 coding DNA: TGTGCCAGCAGCTCAAGGGACAGGGTTCTAATGAACACTGAAGCTTTCTTT. It yields the protein CASSSRDRVLMNTEAFF.

The chain combines TRBV5-4 with TRBJ1-2; TRBD1 aligns across 10 bases. Per germline, CDR1 SGHNT and CDR2 YYREEE (reference sequence). The CDR3 runs 15 residues. V gave up 0 bases and J gave up 4 bases; unmatched junction bases: 3. The CDR3 bases are TGTGCCAGCAGCTTGGCTGGGACAGGGGCCTATGGCTACACCTTC. Translating gives CASSLAGTGAYGYTF.

The chain uses TRBV11-2 and TRBJ1-4; D possibly corresponds to TRBD1 (5 bases). V was cut by 1 base and J by 5 bases, with 8 bases left in between. Germline V gives CDR1 SGHAT, CDR2 FQNNGV. The CDR3 sequence is 14 residues long. The CDR3 sequence is CASSLGQQNEKLFF. The CDR3 DNA reads TGTGCCAGCAGCTTAGGACAGCAGAATGAAAAACTGTTTTTT. Based on the CDR3 plus reference TRBV11-2 and TRBJ1-4, the full variable domain is EAGVAQSPRYKIIEKRQSVAFWCNPISGHATLYWYQQILGQGPKLLIQFQNNGVVDDSQLPKDRFSAERLKGVDSTLKIQPAKLEDSAVYLCASSLGQQNEKLFFGSGTQLSVL.

The chain links TRBV25-1 to TRBJ2-1, with 11 bases aligning to TRBD2. The CDR3 length is 16 residues. CDR1 MGHDK and CDR2 SYGVNS come from the germline V gene. V shed 1 base and J 8 bases; nucleotides not matched to a gene: 7. The CDR3 is CASSEWGSGRAYEQFF. CDR3 bases: TGTGCCAGCAGTGAATGGGGTAGCGGGAGGGCCTATGAGCAGTTCTTC.

This clone appeared a few times. This chain joins TRBV27 and TRBJ1-1, with TRBD1 as a possible D gene (5 bases). V lost 7 bases, J lost 4 bases, and 13 bases lay in between. Germline V gene lookup returns CDR1 MNHEY and CDR2 SMNVEV (reference sequence). This CDR3 is 13 amino acids long. As DNA, the CDR3 is TGTGCCAGCACCCCAGACAGTGGCACTGAAGCTTTCTTT. Translation: CASTPDSGTEAFF.

J is TRBJ2-7 and V is TRBV7-9; 7 positions match TRBD2. In germline, CDR1 is SEHNR, CDR2 FQNEAQ (reference sequence). V dropped 5 bases and J dropped 1; count of bases not matched to a gene: 5. The CDR3 contains 14 residues. The CDR3: CASSQSSGSYEQYF. The CDR3 DNA sequence: TGTGCCAGCAGCCAAAGTAGCGGGTCCTACGAGCAGTACTTC.

The chain recombines TRBV28 with TRBJ2-1; TRBD1 matches 10 bases. The CDR3 is 14 amino acids. J lost 3 bases, V lost 8 bases, and 4 bases had no gene match. The germline V gene encodes CDR1 MDHEN and CDR2 SYDVKM. The CDR3 spells CASQGTGDYNEQFF. The CDR3 DNA reads TGTGCCAGCCAAGGGACAGGGGACTACAATGAGCAGTTCTTC.

This clone has just a few counts. V gene TRBV15 combines with J gene TRBJ1-5; maybe TRBD1 (6 bases). Trimming took off 1 base at V and 6 bases at J, with 7 bases between the two ends. CDR1 is LNHNV and CDR2 is YYDKDF in the germline V gene (reference sequence). The length of the CDR3 is 13 residues. The CDR3 here is CATSRAGVQPQHF. The CDR3 DNA reads as TGTGCCACCAGCAGAGCAGGGGTTCAGCCCCAGCATTTT. The variable domain in full, with the rest retrieved from reference TRBV15 and TRBJ1-5, is DAMVIQNPRYQVTQFGKPVTLSCSQTLNHNVMYWYQQKSSQAPKLLFHYYDKDFNNEADTPDNFQSRRPNTSFCFLDIRSPGLGDTAMYLCATSRAGVQPQHFGDGTRLSIL.

The chain uses TRBV2 and TRBJ2-3; D is unresolved. CDR1 SNHLY and CDR2 FYNNEI come from the germline V gene. Trimming took off 8 bases at V and 0 bases at J, with 9 bases between the two ends. The CDR3 runs to 13 residues. The CDR3 coding sequence is TGTGCCAGCGTACAGCCTAGCACAGATACGCAGTATTTT. Translated, it gives CASVQPSTDTQYF.

As concerns this clone: Additional DNA sequences in this sample encode the identical CDR3. The chain carries TRBV7-2 and TRBJ2-6; D might be TRBD1 (5 bases). Germline V gene lookup returns CDR1 SGHTA and CDR2 FQGNSA. The CDR3 totals 15 residues. Trimming stripped 2 bases from V and 4 bases from J, with 9 bases between. In DNA form, the CDR3 reads TGTGCCAGCAGCTTAACTGGGGCCGGGGCCAACGTCCTGACTTTC. This gives the protein CASSLTGAGANVLTF.

V usage is TRBV15 and J usage is TRBJ2-7, with unresolved D. Germline V lookup: CDR1 LNHNV, CDR2 YYDKDF (reference sequence). This CDR3 comprises 14 residues. Trimming removed 0 bases from V and 2 bases from J, with 8 bases in between. CDR3: CATSRERATYEQYF. As DNA, the CDR3 is TGTGCCACCAGCAGAGAAAGAGCTACCTACGAGCAGTACTTC.

This chain uses TRBV7-9 with TRBJ2-2; TRBD1 agrees at 7 bases. Germline V gives CDR1 SEHNR, CDR2 FQNEAQ (reference sequence). V lost 5 bases and J lost 0; bases outside the gene matches: 9. The CDR3 consists of 17 residues. In DNA, the CDR3 is TGTGCCAGCAGCCCGCGGACAGGTCGCCCGAACACCGGGGAGCTGTTTTTT. Translation: CASSPRTGRPNTGELFF.

J is TRBJ2-1 and V is TRBV7-2; 10 bases align to TRBD2. CDR1 is SGHTA and CDR2 is FQGNSA in the germline V gene. The CDR3 has 15 amino acids. Trimming took 0 bases from V and 8 from J; bases not matched to a gene: 4. The CDR3 bases are TGTGCCAGCAGCTTAGCGGGTCTAGCGGGAGATGAGCAGTTCTTC. Residues: CASSLAGLAGDEQFF.

The chain carries TRBV18 and TRBJ2-1; D may be TRBD2 (6 bases). Germline loops: CDR1 KGHSH, CDR2 LQKENI. The CDR3 runs 14 residues. The V end was cut by 2 bases, the J end by 10 bases, with 15 bases between. The CDR3 DNA sequence: TGTGCCAGCTCACCAATCTTAAATGGGGGGGAGCAGTTCTTC. It yields the protein CASSPILNGGEQFF.